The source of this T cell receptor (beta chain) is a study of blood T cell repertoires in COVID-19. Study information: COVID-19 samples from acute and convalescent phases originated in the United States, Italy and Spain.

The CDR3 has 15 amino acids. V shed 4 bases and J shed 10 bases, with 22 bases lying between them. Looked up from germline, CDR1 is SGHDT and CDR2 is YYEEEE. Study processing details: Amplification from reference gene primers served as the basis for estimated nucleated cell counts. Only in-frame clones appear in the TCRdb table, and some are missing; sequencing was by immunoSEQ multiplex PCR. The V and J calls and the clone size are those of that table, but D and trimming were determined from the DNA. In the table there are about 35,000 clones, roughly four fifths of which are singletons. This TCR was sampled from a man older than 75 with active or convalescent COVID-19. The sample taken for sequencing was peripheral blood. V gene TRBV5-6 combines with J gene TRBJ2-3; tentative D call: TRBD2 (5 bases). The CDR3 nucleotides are TGTGCCAGCAGCCTCCCGGGCATAGAGGGTTATGCGCAGTATTTT. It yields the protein CASSLPGIEGYAQYF.